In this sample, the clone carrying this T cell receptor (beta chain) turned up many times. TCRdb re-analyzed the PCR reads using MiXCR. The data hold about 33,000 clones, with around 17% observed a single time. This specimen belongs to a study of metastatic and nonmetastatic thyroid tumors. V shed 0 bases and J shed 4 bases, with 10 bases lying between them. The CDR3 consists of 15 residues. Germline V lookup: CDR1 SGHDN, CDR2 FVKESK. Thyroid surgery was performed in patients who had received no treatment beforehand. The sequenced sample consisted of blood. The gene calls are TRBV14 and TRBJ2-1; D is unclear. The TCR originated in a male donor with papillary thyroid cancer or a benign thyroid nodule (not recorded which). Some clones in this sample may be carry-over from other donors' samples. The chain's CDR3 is CASSQDLARYNEQFF. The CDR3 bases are TGTGCCAGCAGCCAAGATCTCGCCAGGTACAATGAGCAGTTCTTC.